In this sample, the clone carrying this T cell receptor beta chain turned up once. Its target is not known. This sample was included in a study of cytomegalovirus exposure and HLA in healthy donors. Broader study findings: Within an earlier analysis, most TCR beta V segments proved productive either about 87% or about 30% of the time. Accounts indicate the classifier identified cytomegalovirus status with strong specificity and sensitivity.

PCR involved 60 Vbeta and 13 Jbeta primers. The table came from immunoSEQ multiplex PCR; TCRdb's copy has only in-frame clones and leaves some out. The sample shows around 65,000 clones, almost 80% of them seen only once. Sequenced sample: PBMCs. The sequence came from a girl aged 10 to 17 in good health and CMV-seropositive.

DNA for the CDR3: TGTGCCAGCAGCGTAGGCACGACAGGGACGTACGAGCAGTACTTC. It encodes CASSVGTTGTYEQYF. The gene calls are TRBV9 and TRBJ2-7; 7 bases fit TRBD1. Per the germline V gene, CDR1 is SGDLS and CDR2 is YYNGEE. Trimming removed 0 bases from V and 4 bases from J; junction bases left unmatched: 7. This CDR3 has 15 amino acids.